Included here is one T cell receptor (beta chain) sequence, with context. Its antigen remains unidentified. Base qualities are not provided; no much larger clone lies one nucleotide away. The data derive from a study of OX40 agonist ivuxolimab in advanced cancers. Some background on the complete study: Ivuxolimab, which targeted the costimulatory receptor OX40 (CD134), was an agonistic, fully human IgG2 monoclonal antibody. Intravenous ivuxolimab was administered to patients every 2 weeks at six dose levels: 0.01, 0.1, 0.3, 1.5, 3 and 10 mg/kg. Of the roughly 50 dose-escalation patients, hepatocellular carcinoma was present in approximately 20, melanoma in around 15, renal cell carcinoma in 9 and head and neck cancer in 9. In the dose-escalation cohort, approximately 83% of patients were male, and the mean age was around 60 years with a range of roughly 23 to 79. Patients were allowed to have had prior anti-PD-1, anti-PD-L1 or anti-CTLA-4 therapy, and approximately 40% of the dose-escalation patients had previously received checkpoint inhibitors. Partial responses occurred in three dose-escalation patients, of whom one had hepatocellular carcinoma and two had cutaneous melanoma. The purpose of peripheral TCRbeta sequencing was to test whether ivuxolimab changed TCR sequence diversity and led to clonal T-cell expansion. The paper covers the monotherapy dose-escalation part of the phase I ivuxolimab trial, which included N ≈ 50 patients.

Study-wide conclusions, independent of this receptor: At doses from 0.1 to 3.0 mg/kg, clonal expansion was seen in both CD4+ and CD8+ blood T cells between baseline and week 6. In partial responders in the 0.1-3.0 mg/kg groups, normalized peripheral clonal expansion was found to be among the lowest, especially among CD8+ T cells. On average, CD8+ T cells showed more expanded clones than CD4+ T cells after ivuxolimab. Antigen specificity was not determined for the clonally expanded peripheral T cells. Low levels of normalized T-cell clonal expansion were also seen in some patients who did not respond.

To sequence the TCRbeta CDR3 region, genomic DNA was isolated from the sorted cells. TCRbeta CDR3 regions were sequenced using the immunoSEQ Assay. This is the immuneACCESS table as TCRdb keeps it, with only in-frame sequences that have V and J called. A part of the clones is gone; compared with another copy, unresolved V genes explain less than half, and the rest is unexplained. This sample has roughly 99,000 clones in its table, and approximately 90% of those were observed once. Approximately 1.2% of the sample is taken by the ten largest. The trial excluded patients who had a history of autoimmune disease or were on systemic immunosuppression. In every dose cohort, peripheral blood was drawn for TCR sequencing at baseline, cycle 4 day 1, and cycle 7 day 1. Samples came from an open-label, multicenter, first-in-human phase I dose-escalation trial of ivuxolimab. Adults with locally advanced or metastatic melanoma, renal cell carcinoma, hepatocellular carcinoma or head and neck squamous cell carcinoma were enrolled in the trial. Before TCR sequencing, CD4+ T cells and CD8+ T cells from peripheral blood were sorted into separate populations.

Taken from the germline V gene, the CDR1 and CDR2 loops are SGHNT and YENEEA. Relative to germline, V is missing 3 bases and J is missing 3 bases, with 5 bases of the junction outside any gene match. The CDR3 goes from the cysteine to the phenylalanine over 15 residues. The retained sequence is limited to the CDR3, 45 bases, with the frame set at the first base. The source is an adult with an advanced solid tumor such as melanoma, head and neck, liver or kidney cancer. The sequence joins TRBV11-3 to TRBJ1-1, with TRBD1 identical over 9 junction bases. The specimen was CD4+ or CD8+ T cells sorted from blood, collected in a trial of the OX40 agonist ivuxolimab. DNA sequence: TGTGCCAGCAGCTTCGACAGGGGGATGGACACTGAAGCTTTCTTT. It translates as CASSFDRGMDTEAFF.